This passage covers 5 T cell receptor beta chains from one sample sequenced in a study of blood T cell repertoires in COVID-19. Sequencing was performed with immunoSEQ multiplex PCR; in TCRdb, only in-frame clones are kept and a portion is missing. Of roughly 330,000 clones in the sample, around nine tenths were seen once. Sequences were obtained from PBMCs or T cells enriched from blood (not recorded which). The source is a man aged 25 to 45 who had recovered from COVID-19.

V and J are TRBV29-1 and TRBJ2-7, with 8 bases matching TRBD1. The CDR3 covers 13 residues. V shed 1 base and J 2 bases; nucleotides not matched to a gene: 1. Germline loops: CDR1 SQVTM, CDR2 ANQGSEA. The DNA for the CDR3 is TGCAGCGTTGAAGGGACAGGGACCTACGAGCAGTACTTC. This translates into CSVEGTGTYEQYF.

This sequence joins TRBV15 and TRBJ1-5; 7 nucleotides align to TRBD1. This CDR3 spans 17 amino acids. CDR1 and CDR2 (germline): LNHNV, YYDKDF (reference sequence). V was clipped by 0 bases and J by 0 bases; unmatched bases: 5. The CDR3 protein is CATSRDRDSLSNQPQHF. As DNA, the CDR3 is TGTGCCACCAGCAGAGACCGGGACAGCCTTAGCAATCAGCCCCAGCATTTT.

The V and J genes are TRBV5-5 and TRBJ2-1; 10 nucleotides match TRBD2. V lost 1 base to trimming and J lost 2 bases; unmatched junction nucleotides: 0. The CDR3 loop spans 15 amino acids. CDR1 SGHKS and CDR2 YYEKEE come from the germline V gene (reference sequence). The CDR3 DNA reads TGTGCCAGCAGCTTGCTAGCGGGGGCCTACAATGAGCAGTTCTTC. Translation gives CASSLLAGAYNEQFF.

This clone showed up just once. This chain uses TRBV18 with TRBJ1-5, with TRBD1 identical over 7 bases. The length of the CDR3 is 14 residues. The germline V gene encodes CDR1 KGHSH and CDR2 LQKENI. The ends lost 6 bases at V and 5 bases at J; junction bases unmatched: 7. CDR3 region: CASSPTGVDQPQHF. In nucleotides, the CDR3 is TGTGCCAGCTCGCCAACAGGGGTCGATCAGCCCCAGCATTTT.

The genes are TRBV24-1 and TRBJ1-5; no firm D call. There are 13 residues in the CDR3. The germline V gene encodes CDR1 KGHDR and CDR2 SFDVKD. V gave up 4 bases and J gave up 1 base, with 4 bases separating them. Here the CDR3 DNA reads TGTGCCACCAGTGACCGGAGCAATCAGCCCCAGCATTTT. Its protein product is CATSDRSNQPQHF.